A single sample is the source of the 5 T cell receptor beta chains below, sequenced in a study of technical replicates of blood from several donors. TCRdb's copy holds only in-frame clones and misses some; the assay was immunoSEQ multiplex PCR. Here the sample spans just over 95,000 clones, about 95% being singletons. The sequenced sample consisted of T cells isolated from PBMCs. The receptors were sampled from a human donor in good health.

The chain couples TRBV27 to TRBJ2-7, with D tentatively TRBD2 (6 bases). CDR1 MNHEY and CDR2 SMNVEV come from the germline V gene (reference sequence). This CDR3 has 12 residues. Trimming removed 2 bases at V and 7 bases at J, with 9 bases between. The DNA for the CDR3 is TGTGCCAGCAGTTTAGCCGGGAGAGAGCAGTACTTC. Protein: CASSLAGREQYF.

This chain joins TRBV5-1 and TRBJ2-7; 8 positions agree with TRBD1. The CDR3 length is 15 residues. Germline-derived CDR1 and CDR2 are SGHRS and YFSETQ. V dropped 1 base and J dropped 5; count of bases not matched to a gene: 8. The CDR3 sequence: CASSLLGRGQDEQYF. CDR3 sequence (DNA): TGCGCCAGCAGCTTGTTAGGCAGGGGGCAAGACGAGCAGTACTTC.

The sample holds a few counts of this clone. The chain is built from TRBV6-5 and TRBJ1-5; D is unresolved. Per germline, CDR1 MNHEY and CDR2 SVGAGI. This CDR3 region has 13 residues. Trimming stripped 5 bases from V and 3 bases from J, with 8 bases between. CDR3 amino acids: CASSGASNQPQHF. CDR3 sequence (DNA): TGTGCCAGCAGTGGAGCCTCCAATCAGCCCCAGCATTTT.

The CDR3 sequence: CASSFMDSNEQYF. The CDR3 DNA sequence: TGTGCCAGCAGTTTTATGGACAGCAACGAGCAGTACTTC. The chain uses TRBV28 and TRBJ2-7; possibly TRBD1 for D (6 bases). Between the trimmed V and J ends, which lost 3 bases and 5 bases, there was a span of 11 bases. In germline, CDR1 is MDHEN, CDR2 SYDVKM. The CDR3 totals 13 residues.

The chain is built from TRBV5-4 and TRBJ2-3, with a possible D match to TRBD2 (6 bases). The CDR3 has 15 amino acids. Trimming shortened V by 0 bases and J by 2 bases, and 10 bases separated the two germline ends. Germline assignment: CDR1 SGHNT and CDR2 YYREEE (reference sequence). The CDR3 loop is CASSLAGTATDTQYF. The CDR3, as DNA: TGTGCCAGCAGCTTGGCCGGGACTGCCACAGATACGCAGTATTTT.